Listed below are T cell receptor beta chains from one sample, sequenced in a study of T cell changes during pregnancy in multiple sclerosis. Some clones are missing from TCRdb's copy, which holds only in-frame ones; the method was immunoSEQ multiplex PCR. Of approximately 51,000 clones in the sample, approximately 94% are singletons; the top ten hold less than 0.65%. The specimen comprised CD4+ T cells from peripheral blood mononuclear cells, sampled in the second trimester of pregnancy. The receptors originated from a female donor with multiple sclerosis, enrolled in a pregnancy study. CDR3s include the opening cysteine and the closing phenylalanine or tryptophan. D genes are given only for firm matches. Only part of the rows carry a size: once, few, many, or a class if the clone is expanded.

v_call,j_call,clone_size,d_call,cdr3_aa,cdr3_nt
TRBV12-2,TRBJ2-7,.,.,CASRLIQGHFSYEQYF,TGTGCAAGTCGCCTGATACAGGGCCACTTCTCCTACGAGCAGTACTTC
TRBV9,TRBJ1-2,.,.,CASSAETANYGYTF,TGTGCCAGCAGCGCCGAGACAGCTAACTATGGCTACACCTTC
TRBV7-9,TRBJ2-5,.,.,CASSSGETQYF,TGTGCCAGCAGCTCGGGGGAGACCCAGTACTTC
TRBV27,TRBJ2-7,.,TRBD2,CASSPREGSYEQYF,TGTGCCAGCTCACCCCGGGAGGGTTCCTACGAGCAGTACTTC
TRBV19,TRBJ2-4,.,.,CASSIDGGGVGVTKNIQYF,TGTGCCAGTAGTATAGATGGAGGGGGGGTCGGGGTAACCAAAAACATTCAGTACTTC
TRBV14,TRBJ2-1,.,TRBD1,CASSQRTGMGSYNEQFF,TGTGCCAGCAGCCAAAGGACAGGGATGGGTTCCTACAATGAGCAGTTCTTC
TRBV7-2,TRBJ2-3,.,TRBD2,CASSLAREDTQYF,TGTGCCAGCAGCTTAGCGCGGGAGGATACGCAGTATTTT
TRBV7-9,TRBJ1-5,.,TRBD1,CASSLGQGANQPQHF,TGTGCCAGCAGCTTAGGACAGGGGGCGAATCAGCCCCAGCATTTT
TRBV29-1,TRBJ1-5,once,TRBD1,CSVGGQGNQPQHF,TGCAGCGTTGGGGGACAGGGGAATCAGCCCCAGCATTTT
TRBV28,TRBJ2-7,.,.,CASSLSGEQYF,TGTGCCAGCAGTCTTAGCGGCGAGCAGTACTTC
TRBV19,TRBJ1-3,.,.,CASSNVREVIRSGNTIYF,TGTGCCAGTAGTAACGTCCGGGAGGTAATCCGCTCTGGAAACACCATATATTTT
TRBV2,TRBJ1-1,.,TRBD1,CASSEQGDDTEAFF,TGTGCCAGCAGTGAACAGGGGGACGACACTGAAGCTTTCTTT
TRBV30,TRBJ1-6,.,TRBD1,CAWRMGQLTYNSPLHF,TGTGCCTGGAGGATGGGACAGCTAACCTATAATTCACCCCTCCACTTT
TRBV6-5,TRBJ2-7,.,.,CASSSPYEQYF,TGTGCCAGCAGTTCCCCGTACGAGCAGTACTTC
TRBV2,TRBJ2-2,.,TRBD1,CASGGQRTGELFF,TGTGCCAGCGGGGGACAGCGCACCGGGGAGCTGTTTTTT
TRBV7-2,TRBJ1-5,.,TRBD1,CASSEDRGVQPQHF,TGTGCCAGCAGCGAGGACAGGGGAGTCCAGCCCCAGCATTTT
TRBV11-2,TRBJ2-1,.,TRBD1,CASSLEGQGAYNEQFF,TGTGCCAGCAGCTTAGAAGGACAGGGGGCCTACAATGAGCAGTTCTTC
TRBV25-1,TRBJ2-1,.,TRBD1,CASSGTGSNEQFF,TGTGCCAGCAGTGGGACAGGGTCCAATGAGCAGTTCTTC
TRBV30,TRBJ1-2,.,TRBD1,CAWTPSTGYRGYTF,TGTGCCTGGACCCCTTCGACAGGGTATCGTGGCTACACCTTC
TRBV5-1,TRBJ2-6,.,.,CASSLGGSGANVLTF,TGCGCCAGCAGCTTGGGAGGCTCTGGTGCCAACGTCCTGACTTTC
TRBV6-1,TRBJ2-1,.,TRBD1,CASSEDRGDYNEQFF,TGTGCCAGCAGTGAAGACAGGGGGGATTACAATGAGCAGTTCTTC
TRBV4-3,TRBJ1-5,.,.,CASSHSLDIGQPQHF,TGCGCCAGCAGCCATTCTCTTGACATAGGTCAGCCCCAGCATTTT
TRBV5-5,TRBJ2-3,.,.,CASSLGGVGGQYF,TGTGCCAGCAGCTTGGGGGGCGTCGGGGGACAGTATTTT
TRBV12-5,TRBJ2-3,.,TRBD2,CASSGLAGDTQYF,TGTGCTAGCTCGGGACTAGCTGGCGATACGCAGTATTTT
TRBV2,TRBJ1-1,few,.,CASNYQNSEAFF,TGTGCCAGCAATTACCAAAACTCTGAAGCTTTCTTT
TRBV7-2,TRBJ1-2,.,TRBD1,CASSLAPNRGQGYTF,TGTGCCAGCAGCTTAGCTCCCAACAGGGGGCAAGGCTACACCTTC
TRBV5-4,TRBJ2-7,.,.,CASSLLVASVSYEQYF,TGTGCCAGCAGCCTACTCGTGGCTAGCGTCTCCTACGAGCAGTACTTC
TRBV4-3,TRBJ1-1,.,.,CASSQGPRATEAFF,TGCGCCAGCAGCCAAGGTCCGAGGGCCACTGAAGCTTTCTTT
TRBV6-1,TRBJ2-7,once,.,CASRDSYGTYEQYF,TGTGCCAGCAGAGACAGTTATGGGACCTACGAGCAGTACTTC
TRBV6-5,TRBJ1-2,.,TRBD1,CASSYHDRAYGYTF,TGTGCCAGCAGTTACCACGACAGGGCCTATGGCTACACCTTC
TRBV9,TRBJ2-5,.,TRBD1,CASSVRTGGVGTQYF,TGTGCCAGCAGCGTTAGGACAGGGGGCGTGGGGACCCAGTACTTC
TRBV6-5,TRBJ1-2,.,.,CASSLGFDYGYTF,TGTGCCAGCAGCCTCGGTTTCGACTATGGCTACACCTTC
TRBV7-2,TRBJ2-7,.,TRBD2,CASSLVAGDPREQYF,TGTGCCAGCAGCTTAGTGGCGGGGGACCCCCGGGAGCAGTACTTC
TRBV5-6,TRBJ1-1,.,TRBD1,CASSSPTGGTEAFF,TGTGCCAGCAGCTCTCCGACAGGGGGCACTGAAGCTTTCTTT
TRBV2,TRBJ1-2,.,.,CASRDTGNYGYTF,TGTGCCAGCAGGGATACAGGGAACTATGGCTACACCTTC
TRBV7-2,TRBJ1-2,.,.,CASIFTGPGYTF,TGTGCCAGCATTTTTACAGGGCCCGGCTACACCTTC
TRBV7-2,TRBJ2-3,.,TRBD2,CASSLDRPLAGGQITQYF,TGTGCCAGCAGCTTAGACCGCCCCCTAGCGGGGGGACAGATAACGCAGTATTTT
TRBV7-8,TRBJ1-4,.,.,CASSLLSVSNEKLFF,TGTGCCAGCAGCCTCCTGTCGGTATCTAATGAAAAACTGTTTTTT
TRBV9,TRBJ1-1,.,.,CASSVGTAANTEAFF,TGTGCCAGCAGCGTAGGGACAGCGGCGAACACTGAAGCTTTCTTT
TRBV7-8,TRBJ2-4,.,.,CASSLGPIQYF,TGTGCCAGCAGCTTAGGTCCAATTCAGTACTTC
TRBV7-3,TRBJ1-1,.,.,CASSLMTGLNTEAFF,TGTGCCAGCAGCTTAATGACAGGACTGAACACTGAAGCTTTCTTT
TRBV6-6,TRBJ1-4,.,.,CASGRPGANEKLFF,TGTGCCAGCGGTAGACCTGGGGCAAATGAAAAACTGTTTTTT
TRBV7-9,TRBJ2-5,.,TRBD2,CASSLGLAEETQYF,TGTGCCAGCAGCCTTGGACTAGCCGAGGAGACCCAGTACTTC
TRBV4-2,TRBJ2-3,.,TRBD2,CASSQDTYGTSGADTQYF,TGTGCCAGCAGCCAAGATACATACGGGACTAGCGGGGCAGATACGCAGTATTTT
TRBV29-1,TRBJ2-3,.,TRBD2,CSVEPLLLAGRGSDTQYF,TGCAGCGTTGAACCCCTGCTACTAGCGGGTAGGGGATCAGATACGCAGTATTTT